This T cell receptor beta chain was sequenced during a study of blood T cells in healthy people across ages. Those donating, healthy Caucasian individuals from Russia, were aged 6 to 90. The authors extracted at least 5 micrograms of total RNA per sample. This clonotype has only a few counts. Its antigen remains unidentified. Through a sample-barcoded 5' primer and a J-beta primer mix, a second PCR was run for roughly 6 to 12 cycles. One entry per CDR3 protein, called by TCRdb with MiXCR from the 5' RACE reads. Found here are just under 750,000 distinct CDR3 sequences, 20% to 25% of them singletons; the top ten hold 22%. Study results and caveats: PBMCs went unsorted, and a conclusive naive versus antigen-experienced comparison was therefore prevented. Diversity estimated from one million T cells was considered an underestimate.

Germline CDR1 DFQATT, CDR2 SNEGSKA (reference sequence). Between the trimmed V and J ends, which lost 6 bases and 8 bases, there was a span of 19 bases. This CDR3 has 13 residues. The sequence came from a man between 65 and 85 years old in good health. This chain connects TRBV20-1 to TRBJ1-1; D may be TRBD1 (5 bases). Material for sequencing was blood. In DNA form, the CDR3 reads TGCAGTGCCCCCGTATCCAGGGAAAGAGAAGCTTTCTTT. Protein product: CSAPVSREREAFF.